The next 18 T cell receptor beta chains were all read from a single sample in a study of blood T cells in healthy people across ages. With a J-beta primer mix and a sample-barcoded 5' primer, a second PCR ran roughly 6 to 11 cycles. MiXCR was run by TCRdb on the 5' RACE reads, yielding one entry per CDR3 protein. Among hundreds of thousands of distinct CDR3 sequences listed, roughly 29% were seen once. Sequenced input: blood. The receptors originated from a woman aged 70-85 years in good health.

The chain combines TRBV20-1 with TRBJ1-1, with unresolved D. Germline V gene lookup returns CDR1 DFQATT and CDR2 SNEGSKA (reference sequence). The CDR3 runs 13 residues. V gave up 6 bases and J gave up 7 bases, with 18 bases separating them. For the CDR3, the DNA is TGCAGTGCCGAACGTAAGGGATGGGATGAAGCTTTCTTT. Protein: CSAERKGWDEAFF.

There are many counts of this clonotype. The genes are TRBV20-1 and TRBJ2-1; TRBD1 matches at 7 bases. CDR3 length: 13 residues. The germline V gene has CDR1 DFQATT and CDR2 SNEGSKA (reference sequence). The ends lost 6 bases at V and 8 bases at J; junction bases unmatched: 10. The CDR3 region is CSASDRAGDEQFF. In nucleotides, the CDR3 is TGCAGTGCATCCGACAGGGCCGGGGATGAGCAGTTCTTC.

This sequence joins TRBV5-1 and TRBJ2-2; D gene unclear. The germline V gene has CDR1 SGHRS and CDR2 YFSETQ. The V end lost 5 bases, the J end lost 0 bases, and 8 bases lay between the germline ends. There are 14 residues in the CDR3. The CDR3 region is CASRGHTNTGELFF. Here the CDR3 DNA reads TGCGCCAGCAGAGGCCACACGAACACCGGGGAGCTGTTTTTT.

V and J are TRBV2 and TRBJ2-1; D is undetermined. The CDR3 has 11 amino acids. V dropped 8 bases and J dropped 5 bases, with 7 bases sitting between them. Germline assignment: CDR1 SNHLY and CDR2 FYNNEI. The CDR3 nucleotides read TGTGCCAGCGGCCCAGACAATGAGCAGTTCTTC. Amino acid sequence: CASGPDNEQFF.

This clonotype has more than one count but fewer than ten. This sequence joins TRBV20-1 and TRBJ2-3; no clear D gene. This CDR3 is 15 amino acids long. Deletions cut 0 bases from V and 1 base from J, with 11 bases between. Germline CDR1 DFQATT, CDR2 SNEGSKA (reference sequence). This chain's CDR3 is CSARDVLSGTDTQYF. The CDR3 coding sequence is TGCAGTGCTAGAGATGTACTCTCGGGCACAGATACGCAGTATTTT.

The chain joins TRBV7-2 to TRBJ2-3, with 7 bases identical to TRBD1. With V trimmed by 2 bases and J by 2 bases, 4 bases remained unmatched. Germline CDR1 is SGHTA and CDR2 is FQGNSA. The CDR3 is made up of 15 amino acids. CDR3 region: CASSLRGQYTDTQYF. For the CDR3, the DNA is TGTGCCAGCAGCTTAAGGGGGCAGTACACAGATACGCAGTATTTT. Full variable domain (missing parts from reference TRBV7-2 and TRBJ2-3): GAGVSQSPSNKVTEKGKDVELRCDPISGHTALYWYRQSLGQGLEFLIYFQGNSAPDKSGLPSDRFSAERTGGSVSTLTIQRTQQEDSAVYLCASSLRGQYTDTQYFGPGTRLTVL.

This CDR3 reads CASSQDTSGYTDTQYF. In DNA, the CDR3 is TGCGCCAGCAGCCAAGATACTAGCGGATACACAGATACGCAGTATTTT. The chain joins TRBV4-3 to TRBJ2-3; 8 bases align to TRBD2. V shed 0 bases and J 2 bases; nucleotides not matched to a gene: 4. Per the germline V gene, CDR1 is LGHNA and CDR2 is YSLEER. The CDR3 length is 16 residues.

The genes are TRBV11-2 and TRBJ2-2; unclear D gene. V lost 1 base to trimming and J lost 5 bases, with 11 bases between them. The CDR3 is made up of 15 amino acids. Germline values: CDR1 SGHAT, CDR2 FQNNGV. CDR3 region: CASSLVSPPTGELFF. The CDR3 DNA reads TGTGCCAGCAGCTTAGTATCGCCTCCGACCGGGGAGCTGTTTTTT.

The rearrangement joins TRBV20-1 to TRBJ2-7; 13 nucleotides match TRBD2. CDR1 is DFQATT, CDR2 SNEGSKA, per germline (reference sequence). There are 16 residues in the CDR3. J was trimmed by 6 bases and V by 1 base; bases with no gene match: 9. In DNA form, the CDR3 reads TGCAGTGCTAGAGGCACCGGACTAGCGGGAGATCTCGAGCAGTACTTC. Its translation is CSARGTGLAGDLEQYF.

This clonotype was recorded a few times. CDR3 coding DNA: TGTGCCAGCAGCTCACCCCCTAGCGGGGAGCAGTTCTTC. Protein sequence: CASSSPPSGEQFF. The rearrangement uses TRBV7-2 and TRBJ2-5; TRBD2 matches at 8 bases. The J call could be wrong; TRBJ2-1 is a better fit for the DNA end. The CDR3 is 13 amino acids. CDR1 SGHTA and CDR2 FQGNSA come from the germline V gene.

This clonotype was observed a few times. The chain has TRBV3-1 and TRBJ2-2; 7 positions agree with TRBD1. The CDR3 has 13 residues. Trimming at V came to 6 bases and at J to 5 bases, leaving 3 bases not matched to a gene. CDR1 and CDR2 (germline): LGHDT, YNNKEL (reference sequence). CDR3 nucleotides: TGTGCCAGCAGGCACAGGGGTACCGGGGAGCTGTTTTTT. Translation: CASRHRGTGELFF.

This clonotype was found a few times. The CDR3 nucleotides are TGTGCCAGCTCACCAGAGGCAGGCTCCGGTCATGGCTACACCTTC. This encodes CASSPEAGSGHGYTF. This chain links TRBV18 with TRBJ1-2, with D hard to call. The germline V gene encodes CDR1 KGHSH and CDR2 LQKENI. The CDR3 totals 15 residues. Trimming removed 2 bases at V and 6 bases at J, with 16 bases between.

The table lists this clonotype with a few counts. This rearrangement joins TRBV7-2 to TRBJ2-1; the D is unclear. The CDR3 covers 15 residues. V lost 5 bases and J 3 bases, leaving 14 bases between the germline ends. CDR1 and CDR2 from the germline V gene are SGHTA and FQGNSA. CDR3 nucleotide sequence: TGTGCCAGCAGCGAGCTTAGACTCCTCTACAATGAGCAGTTCTTC. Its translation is CASSELRLLYNEQFF. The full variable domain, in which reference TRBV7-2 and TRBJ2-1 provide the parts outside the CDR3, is GAGVSQSPSNKVTEKGKDVELRCDPISGHTALYWYRQSLGQGLEFLIYFQGNSAPDKSGLPSDRFSAERTGGSVSTLTIQRTQQEDSAVYLCASSELRLLYNEQFFGPGTRLTVL.

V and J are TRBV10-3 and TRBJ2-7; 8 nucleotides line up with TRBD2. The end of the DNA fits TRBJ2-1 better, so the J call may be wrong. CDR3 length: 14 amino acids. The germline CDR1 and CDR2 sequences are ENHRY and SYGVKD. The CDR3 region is CAISEAGAYNEQFF. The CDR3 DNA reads TGTGCCATCAGCGAAGCGGGGGCCTACAATGAGCAGTTCTTC.

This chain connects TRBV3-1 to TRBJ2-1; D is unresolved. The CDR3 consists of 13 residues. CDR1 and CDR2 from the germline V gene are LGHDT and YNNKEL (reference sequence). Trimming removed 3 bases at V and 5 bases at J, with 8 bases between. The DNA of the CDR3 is TGTGCCAGCAGCCATCTCCGGAACAATGAGCAGTTCTTC. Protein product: CASSHLRNNEQFF.

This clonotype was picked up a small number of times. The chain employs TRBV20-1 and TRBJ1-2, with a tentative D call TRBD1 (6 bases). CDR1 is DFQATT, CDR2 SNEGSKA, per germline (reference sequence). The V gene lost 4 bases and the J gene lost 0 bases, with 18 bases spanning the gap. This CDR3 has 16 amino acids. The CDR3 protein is CSANNIRAGANYGYTF. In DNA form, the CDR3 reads TGCAGTGCTAATAACATCAGGGCAGGGGCTAACTATGGCTACACCTTC.

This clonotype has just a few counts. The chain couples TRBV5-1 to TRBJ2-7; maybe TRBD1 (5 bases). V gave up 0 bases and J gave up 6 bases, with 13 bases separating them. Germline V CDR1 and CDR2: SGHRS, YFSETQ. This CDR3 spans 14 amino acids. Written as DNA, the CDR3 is TGCGCCAGCAGCTTGGTGCTTGGGGCAAGCGAGCAGTACTTC. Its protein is CASSLVLGASEQYF.

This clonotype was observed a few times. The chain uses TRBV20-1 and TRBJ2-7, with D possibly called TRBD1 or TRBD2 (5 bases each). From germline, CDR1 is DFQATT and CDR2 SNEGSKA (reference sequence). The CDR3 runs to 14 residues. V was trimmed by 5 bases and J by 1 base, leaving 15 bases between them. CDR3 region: CSALRGAGSYEQYF. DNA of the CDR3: TGCAGTGCTCTTAGAGGGGCTGGGTCCTACGAGCAGTACTTC.